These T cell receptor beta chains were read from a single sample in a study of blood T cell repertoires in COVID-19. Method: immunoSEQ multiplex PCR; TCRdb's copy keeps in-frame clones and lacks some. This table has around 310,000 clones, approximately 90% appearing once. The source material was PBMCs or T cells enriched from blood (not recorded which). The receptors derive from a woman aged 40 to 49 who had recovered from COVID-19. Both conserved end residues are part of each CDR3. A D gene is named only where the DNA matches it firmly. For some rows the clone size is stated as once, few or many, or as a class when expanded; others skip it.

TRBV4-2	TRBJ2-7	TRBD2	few	CASSPLATSGSSYEQYF	TGTGCCAGCAGCCCTCTGGCCACTAGCGGGAGCTCCTACGAGCAGTACTTC
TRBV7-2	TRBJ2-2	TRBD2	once	CASSLDVAGGNTGELFF	TGTGCCAGCAGCTTAGACGTAGCGGGGGGGAACACCGGGGAGCTGTTTTTT
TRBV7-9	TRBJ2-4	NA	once	CASSLVAGAKNIQYF	TGTGCCAGCAGCCTCGTGGCGGGGGCCAAAAACATTCAGTACTTC
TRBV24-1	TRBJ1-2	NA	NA	CATSDLVSYGYTF	TGTGCCACCAGTGATTTGGTCTCCTATGGCTACACCTTC
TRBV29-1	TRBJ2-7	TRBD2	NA	CSVETSGRASEQYF	TGCAGCGTTGAAACCAGCGGGAGGGCCAGCGAGCAGTACTTC
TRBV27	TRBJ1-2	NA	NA	CASSRDPGQPNYGYTF	TGTGCCAGCAGTCGTGACCCGGGACAACCGAACTATGGCTACACCTTC
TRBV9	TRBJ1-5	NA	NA	CASSVPCRVYNQPQHF	TGTGCCAGCAGCGTTCCTTGTCGGGTCTACAATCAGCCCCAGCATTTT
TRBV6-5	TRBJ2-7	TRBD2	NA	CASSATPGTRNRQYF	TGTGCCAGCAGCGCTACCCCAGGGACTAGAAATAGGCAGTACTTC
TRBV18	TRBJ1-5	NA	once	CASSRSQGIDQPQHF	TGTGCCAGCTCACGAAGTCAGGGTATAGACCAGCCCCAGCATTTT
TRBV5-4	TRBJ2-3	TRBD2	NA	CASGSGEGSTDTQYF	TGTGCCAGCGGCTCCGGGGAGGGTAGCACAGATACGCAGTATTTT
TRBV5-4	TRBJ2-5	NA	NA	CASSWGLGETQYF	TGTGCCAGCAGCTGGGGGCTTGGGGAGACCCAGTACTTC
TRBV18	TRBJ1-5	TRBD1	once	CASSLGQGTNSNQPQHF	TGTGCCAGCTCACTTGGACAGGGGACGAATAGCAATCAGCCCCAGCATTTT
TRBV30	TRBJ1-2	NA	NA	CAWRSFAGGYTF	TGTGCCTGGAGGAGCTTTGCGGGGGGCTACACCTTC
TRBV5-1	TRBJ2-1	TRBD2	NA	CASSLGLAGGLNEQFF	TGCGCCAGCAGCTTGGGACTAGCGGGGGGGCTGAATGAGCAGTTCTTC
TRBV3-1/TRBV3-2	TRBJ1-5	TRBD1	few	CASSPSGGPSNQPQHF	TGTGCCAGCAGCCCTTCAGGGGGCCCTAGCAATCAGCCCCAGCATTTT
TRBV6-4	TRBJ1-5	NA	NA	CASSDGLGQPQHF	TGTGCCAGCAGTGACGGGCTTGGTCAGCCCCAGCATTTT
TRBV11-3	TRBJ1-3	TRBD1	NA	CASSLGTGVSSGNTIYF	TGTGCCAGCAGCTTGGGCACAGGGGTGAGCTCTGGAAACACCATATATTTT
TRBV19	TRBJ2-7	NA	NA	CASSMDRQPSYEQYF	TGTGCCAGTAGTATGGATCGACAGCCGTCCTACGAGCAGTACTTC
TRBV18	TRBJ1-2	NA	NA	CASSLTERTEGAVEGYTF	TGTGCCAGCTCACTAACCGAGAGGACAGAAGGGGCCGTGGAAGGCTACACCTTC
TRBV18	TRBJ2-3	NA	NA	CASSPNLGADTQYF	TGTGCCAGCTCACCAAACCTAGGGGCAGATACGCAGTATTTT
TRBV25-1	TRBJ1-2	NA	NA	CASSSNGQNYGYTF	TGTGCCAGCAGTTCGAACGGACAGAACTATGGCTACACCTTC
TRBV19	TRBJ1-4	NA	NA	CASSNFRDINEKLFF	TGTGCCAGTAGCAACTTCCGGGACATAAATGAAAAACTGTTTTTT
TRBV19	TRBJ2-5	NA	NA	CASSSRRQGPETQYF	TGTGCCAGTAGTAGCCGGCGGCAGGGCCCAGAGACCCAGTACTTC
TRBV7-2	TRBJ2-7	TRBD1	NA	CASSLGTGEAYEQYF	TGTGCCAGCAGCTTAGGGACAGGGGAAGCGTACGAGCAGTACTTC
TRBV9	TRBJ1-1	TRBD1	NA	CASSPQGAKGTEAFF	TGTGCCAGCAGCCCACAGGGGGCAAAAGGAACTGAAGCTTTCTTT
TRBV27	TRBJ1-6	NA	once	CATGNRADSPLHF	TGTGCCACCGGGAACAGGGCAGATTCACCCCTCCACTTT
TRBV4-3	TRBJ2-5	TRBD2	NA	CASSNSGTRGTQYF	TGCGCCAGCAGTAACTCCGGGACTAGAGGGACCCAGTACTTC
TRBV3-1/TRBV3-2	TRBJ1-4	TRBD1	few	CASSKTGDDEKLFF	TGTGCCAGCAGCAAGACAGGGGATGACGAAAAACTGTTTTTT
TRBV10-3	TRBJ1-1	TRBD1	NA	CAASRGQGSDEAFF	TGTGCCGCCAGTCGGGGACAGGGGTCGGATGAAGCTTTCTTT
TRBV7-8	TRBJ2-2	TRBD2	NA	CASSSPGSGRASLGGELFF	TGTGCCAGCAGTTCGCCCGGGAGCGGGAGGGCCTCTTTGGGCGGGGAGCTGTTTTTT
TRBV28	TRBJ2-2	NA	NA	CASSPTLGFTGELFF	TGTGCCAGCAGCCCCACACTCGGGTTCACCGGGGAGCTGTTTTTT
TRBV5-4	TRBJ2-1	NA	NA	CASSSTANAYNEQFF	TGTGCCAGCAGCTCGACAGCGAACGCCTACAATGAGCAGTTCTTC
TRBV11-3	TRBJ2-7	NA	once	CASSTTNRGASQYF	TGTGCCAGCAGCACGACAAACCGGGGTGCATCCCAGTACTTC
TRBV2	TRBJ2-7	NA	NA	CASSAMLAISYEQYF	TGTGCCAGCAGTGCCATGCTAGCGATCTCCTACGAGCAGTACTTC
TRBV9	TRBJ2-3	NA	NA	CASSDRPGTRTSTDTQYF	TGTGCCAGCAGCGACCGACCCGGGACTCGCACTAGCACAGATACGCAGTATTTT
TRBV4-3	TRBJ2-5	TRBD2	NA	CASSRTRRETQYF	TGCGCCAGCAGCCGGACTAGGCGGGAGACCCAGTACTTC
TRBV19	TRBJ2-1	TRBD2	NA	CASRYGGGWNEQFF	TGTGCCAGCCGATATGGGGGAGGGTGGAATGAGCAGTTCTTC
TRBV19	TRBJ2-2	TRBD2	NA	CASSIKSSGGTGELFF	TGTGCCAGTAGTATAAAGTCTAGCGGGGGGACCGGGGAGCTGTTTTTT
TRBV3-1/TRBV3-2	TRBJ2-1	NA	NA	CASSNPSRGNEQFF	TGTGCCAGCAGCAACCCCTCACGGGGCAATGAGCAGTTCTTC
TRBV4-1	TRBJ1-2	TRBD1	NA	CASSPTQTGNYGYTF	TGCGCCAGCAGCCCCACTCAGACAGGGAACTATGGCTACACCTTC
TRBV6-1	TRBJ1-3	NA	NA	CASSESRGPQNTIYF	TGTGCCAGCAGTGAAAGTAGGGGTCCTCAAAACACCATATATTTT